A selection of T cell receptor beta chains follows, all from one sample in a study of blood T cell repertoires in COVID-19. Clones were read by immunoSEQ multiplex PCR, and TCRdb kept only the in-frame ones, dropping some. Here the sample spans 200,000 to 250,000 clones, approximately 87% being singletons. The sequenced material came from PBMCs or T cells enriched from blood (not recorded which). These receptors came from a woman aged 45-65 years in a cohort exposed to, infected with or recovered from COVID-19 (not recorded which). CDR3s include the opening cysteine and the closing phenylalanine or tryptophan. Each record gives: CDR3 DNA, CDR3 protein, D gene, clone size, J gene, V gene. A D gene is named only where the DNA matches it firmly. Clone size is shown for a subset of rows, as once, few, many or a class of expanded clone.

TGTGCCAGCAGCCCTCGAGGACTAGCGGGGGTGAATGAGCAGTTCTTC CASSPRGLAGVNEQFF TRBD2 once TRBJ2-1 TRBV7-3
TGTGCCAGCAGCTTAGCGGTTCCGGGAAAGTTGTCCGGCTACACCTTC CASSLAVPGKLSGYTF . . TRBJ1-2 TRBV7-9
TGTGCCAGCAGCCGCCGGGACAGGGGGGACTATGGCTACACCTTC CASSRRDRGDYGYTF TRBD1 . TRBJ1-2 TRBV3-1/TRBV3-2
TGTGCCAGCTCAGCTAGACAGGGGGCTACATCCTACGAGCAGTACTTC CASSARQGATSYEQYF TRBD1 . TRBJ2-7 TRBV18
TGTGCCAGCAGCTTAGGAGGAGGAGGGGAGAACTATGGCTACACCTTC CASSLGGGGENYGYTF . once TRBJ1-2 TRBV7-9
TGTGCCAGCAAAGGGACAGGGGAGTATTGGAACACTGAAGCTTTCTTT CASKGTGEYWNTEAFF TRBD1 . TRBJ1-1 TRBV13
TGTGCTAGTGGGGACAGGGGCGGAAAACTGTTTTTT CASGDRGGKLFF TRBD1 few TRBJ1-4 TRBV12-5
TGTGCCAGCAGTCCAGGAGCGGGGGGGTACAATGAGCAGTTCTTC CASSPGAGGYNEQFF TRBD2 . TRBJ2-1 TRBV6-2/TRBV6-3
TGTGCCAGCAGACCGGACCCGGCGGGCAACATTCAGTACTTC CASRPDPAGNIQYF . . TRBJ2-4 TRBV6-5
TGTGCCAGCAGCGTAGGGTGGGGCGGGGTGACAGATACGCAGTATTTT CASSVGWGGVTDTQYF . . TRBJ2-3 TRBV9
TGTGCCAGCAGCTTGACGGTACAGGGTTTTGGTTCACCCCTCCACTTT CASSLTVQGFGSPLHF . . TRBJ1-6 TRBV5-5
TGTGCCATTCCCGGGGTAAGGACCACTGAAGCTTTCTTT CAIPGVRTTEAFF . . TRBJ1-1 TRBV19
TGTGCCAGCACCTTCGGGGGGGGGCTCGGTTATGGCTACACCTTC CASTFGGGLGYGYTF . few TRBJ1-2 TRBV3-1/TRBV3-2
TGTGCCAGCAGCTTGGTAGCGGGGGCCACAGATACGCAGTATTTT CASSLVAGATDTQYF TRBD2 . TRBJ2-3 TRBV7-2
TGTGCCAGCAGGACCGGGACTAGCACGGCGGGGGAGCTGTTTTTT CASRTGTSTAGELFF TRBD2 . TRBJ2-2 TRBV28
TGTGCCAGCAGCGTAGACGGTCGGGCTAATGAAAAACTGTTTTTT CASSVDGRANEKLFF . . TRBJ1-4 TRBV9
TGCGCCAGCAGCTGGGGACTAGCGGGGGGGCCTTCCGAGCAGTACTTC CASSWGLAGGPSEQYF TRBD2 once TRBJ2-7 TRBV5-1
TGCGCCAGCAGCCAGGGAACCCAGGGCCCCTCGGCGAATGAGCAGTTCTTC CASSQGTQGPSANEQFF . . TRBJ2-1 TRBV4-3
TGCGCCAGCAGACCCTCCGGGACAGGGGAGGGCGGCTACACCTTC CASRPSGTGEGGYTF TRBD1 . TRBJ1-2 TRBV4-1
TGTGCCAGCAGCTTAGCAGGGGCAGCAAATGAGCAGTTCTTC CASSLAGAANEQFF . . TRBJ2-1 TRBV7-9
TGTGCCAGCAGTCAAACCCGACAGGGGGCATATTATGGCTACACCTTC CASSQTRQGAYYGYTF TRBD1 . TRBJ1-2 TRBV2
TGTGCCAGCAGTGAAGAAACAGGGGGGAACTATGGCTACACCTTC CASSEETGGNYGYTF TRBD1 . TRBJ1-2 TRBV2
TGCGCCAGAACAAAACGGGGAGCTGTTTTT CARTKRGAVF . . TRBJ2-2 TRBV5-1
TGTGCCAGCAGCGAGGGGAGGAGGACTAATGAAAAACTGTTTTTT CASSEGRRTNEKLFF . . TRBJ1-4 TRBV9
TGTGCCAGCAGCCTAACCTACGAGCAGTACTTC CASSLTYEQYF . . TRBJ2-7 TRBV7-8
TGTGCCAGCAGCCAAACTAGCGGGGGGGCCGGGCATGAGCAGTTCTTC CASSQTSGGAGHEQFF TRBD2 . TRBJ2-1 TRBV7-9
TGTGCCAGCTCACCAAGGAGGGAATCACCCCTCCACTTT CASSPRRESPLHF . . TRBJ1-6 TRBV18
TGCGCCAGCAGCCAAGGGCCGGGGGCTGGAAACACCATATATTTT CASSQGPGAGNTIYF . . TRBJ1-3 TRBV4-3
TGTGCCAGCAGCCAGAACAGGGGGGAGTACTATGGCTACACCTTC CASSQNRGEYYGYTF TRBD1 few TRBJ1-2 TRBV7-2
TGTGCCAGCAGTTCCCGTGACAGGGTAACTCCCCAATACACAGATACGCAGTATTTT CASSSRDRVTPQYTDTQYF TRBD1 . TRBJ2-3 TRBV27
TGTGCCAGCAGTTTAGGGCGTGACTATGGCTACACCTTC CASSLGRDYGYTF . . TRBJ1-2 TRBV27
TGTGCCAGTAGTATTGACAGTCGTCCGCCTTTCTTT CASSIDSRPPFF . few TRBJ1-1 TRBV19
TGTGCCTGGAGTCGGGGGATCGATCAGCCCCAGCATTTT CAWSRGIDQPQHF . . TRBJ1-5 TRBV30
TGTGCCAGCAGCCCAAAGTCACAGGGTGTTTTAAACACTGAAGCTTTCTTT CASSPKSQGVLNTEAFF . . TRBJ1-1 TRBV7-2
TGTGCCAGCAGTTACTCGTCGGTTACGCGGCCTACCGAGCAGTTCTTC CASSYSSVTRPTEQFF . . TRBJ2-1 TRBV6-2/TRBV6-3
TGTGCCAGCACCCTAAGCGGGGCAGGCGGGAATGAGCAGTTCTTC CASTLSGAGGNEQFF TRBD2 . TRBJ2-1 TRBV11-2
TGTGCCAGCAGGGGGACAGGGCTCTATGGCTACACCTTC CASRGTGLYGYTF TRBD1 . TRBJ1-2 TRBV2
TGCAGCGTAACCGGGACAATGAACACTGAAGCTTTCTTT CSVTGTMNTEAFF . . TRBJ1-1 TRBV29-1
TGTGCCAGCAGCCCCGGACAGGGGAGGAGAAACACTGAAGCTTTCTTT CASSPGQGRRNTEAFF TRBD1 . TRBJ1-1 TRBV11-2
TGCGCCAGCAGCCAAGATCAAGGGGCCGGAAACACCATATATTTT CASSQDQGAGNTIYF . . TRBJ1-3 TRBV4-3
TGTGCCAGCAGCTTCGGGCGACAGGGGAACTATGGCTACACCTTC CASSFGRQGNYGYTF TRBD1 . TRBJ1-2 TRBV7-2
TGCGCCAGCAGCCAAGCCCTCGGACAGGGTCGTGAGCAGTTCTTC CASSQALGQGREQFF TRBD1 . TRBJ2-1 TRBV4-1
TGCGCCCGCAGCCCGGGGGGGGTCAGCTCCTACAATGAGCAGTTCTTC CARSPGGVSSYNEQFF TRBD2 . TRBJ2-1 TRBV5-1
TGTGCCAGCAGCTTAGCAAGCGGGGGACCTCAAGAGACCCAGTACTTC CASSLASGGPQETQYF TRBD2 . TRBJ2-5 TRBV7-2
TGCAGCGTTGAAGATCTCCGGATACGGGATAATTCACCCCTCCACTTT CSVEDLRIRDNSPLHF . . TRBJ1-6 TRBV29-1
. CASSLVSGPGGDYGYTF . . TRBJ1-2 TRBV5-4
TGTGCCAGCAGCCCGTCCTTGGCAGATGAAGCTTTCTTT CASSPSLADEAFF . few TRBJ1-1 TRBV7-9
TGTGCCAGCAGCTCCCGGCCGGGACAGGGCCGAGGCTACACCTTC CASSSRPGQGRGYTF TRBD1 . TRBJ1-2 TRBV7-2
TGTGCCAGCAGCTTAGATCGTCGGGATACGCAGTATTTT CASSLDRRDTQYF . . TRBJ2-3 TRBV7-2
TGCGCCAGCAGCCAAGGAGTTATGAGCGAGCAGTACTTC CASSQGVMSEQYF . . TRBJ2-7 TRBV4-3
TGTGCCACCAGCAACTCCCCCAGGGCAACTAATGAAAAACTGTTTTTT CATSNSPRATNEKLFF . once TRBJ1-4 TRBV15
TGTGCCATCAGTTGGACAGGCGAGGCCTACGAGCAGTACTTC CAISWTGEAYEQYF TRBD1 . TRBJ2-7 TRBV10-3